The 9 T cell receptor beta chains below come from one sample, sequenced in a study of OX40 agonist ivuxolimab in advanced cancers. TCRdb keeps only in-frame clones here, not all; method: immunoSEQ multiplex PCR. This table holds approximately 71,000 clones, 82% found once. This sample comprised CD4+ or CD8+ T cells sorted from blood, obtained in a trial of the OX40 agonist ivuxolimab. These receptors all stem from an adult with an advanced solid tumor such as melanoma, head and neck, liver or kidney cancer.

Here the CDR3 reads CASSDWGARGYTF. In DNA, the CDR3 is TGTGCCAGCAGTGATTGGGGGGCGAGGGGCTACACCTTC. V gene TRBV6-1 combines with J gene TRBJ1-2; a possible D gene is TRBD1 (6 bases). There are 13 residues in the CDR3. Germline V gene data show CDR1 as MNHNS and CDR2 as SASEGT. V lost 3 bases to trimming and J lost 8 bases, with 13 bases between them.

The rearrangement joins TRBV6-5 to TRBJ2-5, with TRBD1 identical over 7 bases. The CDR3 extends over 14 amino acids. Losses at the gene ends were 5 bases for V and 3 bases for J; bases not matched to a gene: 6. Per germline, CDR1 MNHEY and CDR2 SVGAGI. Here the CDR3 reads CASSEGAGEETQYF. The CDR3 DNA reads as TGTGCCAGCAGTGAGGGGGCCGGGGAAGAGACCCAGTACTTC.

The V call is TRBV28, the J call TRBJ2-1; possibly TRBD2 for D (7 bases). The CDR3 is 14 amino acids. Germline lookup yields CDR1 MDHEN and CDR2 SYDVKM. The V and J ends lost 7 bases and 8 bases respectively, with 18 bases between them. The CDR3 sequence: CASMSRGARYEQFF. CDR3 in DNA: TGTGCCAGCATGTCCCGGGGGGCCAGGTATGAGCAGTTCTTC. The full variable domain, in which reference TRBV28 and TRBJ2-1 provide the parts outside the CDR3, is DVKVTQSSRYLVKRTGEKVFLECVQDMDHENMFWYRQDPGLGLRLIYFSYDVKMKEKGDIPEGYSVSREKKERFSLILESASTNQTSMYLCASMSRGARYEQFFGPGTRLTVL.

The chain has TRBV11-2 and TRBJ2-5, with 11 positions matching TRBD1. V gave up 5 bases and J gave up 5 bases; unmatched junction bases: 7. The CDR3 covers 15 residues. Germline V CDR1 and CDR2: SGHAT, FQNNGV. CDR3 sequence: CASSDRDRGYETQYF. CDR3 nucleotide sequence: TGTGCCAGCAGCGACCGGGACAGGGGGTATGAGACCCAGTACTTC.

V usage is TRBV19 and J usage is TRBJ1-5; no firm D call. Germline V gene data show CDR1 as LNHDA and CDR2 as SQIVND (reference sequence). Trimming stripped 8 bases from V and 0 bases from J, with 8 bases between. The CDR3 contains 13 residues. The CDR3 DNA is TGTGCCAGTGCTACAGATAGCAATCAGCCCCAGCATTTT. Protein: CASATDSNQPQHF.

This chain connects TRBV7-3 to TRBJ2-6, with D unresolved. The CDR3 covers 14 residues. Germline V lookup: CDR1 SGHTA, CDR2 FQGTGA. V was clipped by 5 bases and J by 1 base, with 6 bases between them. Here the CDR3 DNA reads TGTGCCAGCAGCCCCGGGTCTGGGGCCAACGTCCTGACTTTC. This gives the protein CASSPGSGANVLTF.

The V call is TRBV7-9, the J call TRBJ2-7; 7 bases are a match to TRBD1. Germline CDR1 is SEHNR and CDR2 is FQNEAQ (reference sequence). The CDR3 is 12 residues long. The CDR3 loop reads CASSQGDSQNHV. The CDR3 nucleotides read TGTGCCAGCAGCCAAGGGGACAGTCAGAATCACGTC.

This clone was detected a few times. This chain joins TRBV18 and TRBJ2-5, with D tentatively TRBD2 (5 bases). CDR1 and CDR2 (germline): KGHSH, LQKENI. There are 12 residues in the CDR3. Trimming stripped 6 bases from V and 2 bases from J, with 7 bases between. The CDR3 is CASSSVQETQYF. The CDR3 region has the DNA TGTGCCAGCTCTAGCGTACAAGAGACCCAGTACTTC.

V and J are TRBV28 and TRBJ1-2, with D uncertain. The CDR3 extends over 11 amino acids. The germline V gene has CDR1 MDHEN and CDR2 SYDVKM. V was clipped by 5 bases and J by 5 bases, with 6 bases between them. The CDR3 bases are TGTGCCAGCAGTACCCGATATGGCTACACCTTC. Amino acids: CASSTRYGYTF.